Below are 32 T cell receptor beta chains sequenced from a single sample in a study of shared T cell receptors in the human thymus. Using immunoSEQ multiplex PCR, the repertoire was profiled, and TCRdb retains in-frame clones only, with some absent. The sample records hundreds of thousands of clones, over 75% being singletons. These records were also assigned to another study, of human thymus T cells.

The specimen was thymocytes. The origin of the receptors is a boy younger than two with a congenital heart defect.

This clone was seen once. This chain joins TRBV18 and TRBJ2-5, with D possibly matching TRBD2 (5 bases). The CDR3 has 15 residues. CDR1 KGHSH and CDR2 LQKENI come from the germline V gene. The V end was cut by 10 bases, the J end by 0 bases, with 18 bases between. CDR3 sequence reads: CANVKGRGNQETQYF. The CDR3 DNA is TGTGCCAACGTTAAAGGGAGAGGGAACCAAGAGACCCAGTACTTC. Full variable domain (remainder filled in from reference TRBV18 and TRBJ2-5): NAGVMQNPRHLVRRRGQEARLRCSPMKGHSHVYWYRQLPEEGLKFMVYLQKENIIDESGMPKERFSAEFPKEGPSILRIQQVVRGDSAAYFCANVKGRGNQETQYFGPGTRLLVL.

The chain carries TRBV4-2 and TRBJ1-1; TRBD1 matches at 12 bases. The CDR3 totals 22 residues. Trimming removed 0 bases from V and 0 bases from J; junction bases left unmatched: 17. Germline V gene lookup returns CDR1 LGHNA and CDR2 YNFKEQ. The CDR3 here is CASSQDRLGHSRDRGLNTEAFF. CDR3 DNA: TGTGCCAGCAGCCAAGATCGTTTGGGCCACTCGCGGGACAGGGGGCTGAACACTGAAGCTTTCTTT.

The chain carries TRBV7-6 and TRBJ2-2, with D possibly TRBD1 on 5 matching bases. CDR3 length: 15 residues. The ends were cut back, 0 bases at V and 6 bases at J, with 11 bases in the middle. The germline V gene encodes CDR1 SGHVS and CDR2 FNYEAQ. The CDR3 DNA reads as TGTGCCAGCAGCTTAGCCAGGGATGATGCCGGGGAGCTGTTTTTT. Its translation: CASSLARDDAGELFF.

V gene TRBV7-8 combines with J gene TRBJ2-3, with 7 bases identical to TRBD2. Germline trimming cut 2 bases from V and 3 bases from J; bases unmatched to any gene: 8. The CDR3 consists of 16 residues. CDR1 and CDR2 from the germline V gene are SGHVS and FQNEAQ. The CDR3 sequence: CASSLWGRAVTDTQYF. CDR3 nucleotide sequence: TGTGCCAGCAGCTTATGGGGGAGGGCCGTTACAGATACGCAGTATTTT.

V gene TRBV29-1 combines with J gene TRBJ2-1, with 8 positions matching TRBD2. The germline V gene has CDR1 SQVTM and CDR2 ANQGSEA. The CDR3 sequence is 16 residues long. The ends lost 5 bases at V and 8 bases at J; junction bases unmatched: 17. Here the CDR3 reads CSVLTSGRTFIDEQFF. The CDR3 coding sequence is TGCAGCGTTCTTACTAGCGGAAGAACTTTTATCGATGAGCAGTTCTTC.

This chain connects TRBV6-1 to TRBJ1-5, with D perhaps matching TRBD1 (5 bases). The germline V gene encodes CDR1 MNHNS and CDR2 SASEGT. The CDR3 extends over 14 amino acids. V lost 8 bases and J lost 3, with 14 bases in between. CDR3 DNA: TGTGCCAGCTCCAGGGTGGCAGTCAATCAGCCCCAGCATTTT. It codes for CASSRVAVNQPQHF.

The chain has TRBV4-1 and TRBJ2-7, with 7 bases fitting TRBD2. This CDR3 contains 15 residues. Germline CDR1 is MGHRA and CDR2 is YSYEKL. V shed 2 bases, J shed 0 bases, and the junction held 4 bases outside the gene matches. In DNA, the CDR3 is TGCGCCAGCAGCCAAAATGGGGGGGGCTCCTACGAGCAGTACTTC. It encodes CASSQNGGGSYEQYF.

This sequence joins TRBV5-8 and TRBJ2-7, with D perhaps matching TRBD2 (6 bases). V lost 5 bases and J lost 5, with 14 bases in between. The V gene's germline CDR1 is SGHTS and CDR2 YDEGEE. This CDR3 is 13 amino acids long. The CDR3, as DNA: TGTGCCAGCAGGGATCGGGGAGGCCACGAGCAGTACTTC. Its protein is CASRDRGGHEQYF.

The V and J genes are TRBV5-6 and TRBJ2-4; 7 nucleotides line up with TRBD1. The CDR3 runs 15 residues. V was clipped by 4 bases and J by 6 bases; unmatched bases: 10. Germline CDR1 reads SGHDT; CDR2 reads YYEEEE. CDR3 sequence (DNA): TGTGCCAGCAGCCAACCGGGACAGCCCGGAAACATTCAGTACTTC. Its translation is CASSQPGQPGNIQYF.

As regards this clone: The junction and the germline gene differ at one end; a read error may be behind it. The rearrangement links TRBV14 to TRBJ2-1; D may be TRBD1 (6 bases). CDR3 length: 15 amino acids. Germline V gene lookup returns CDR1 SGHDN and CDR2 FVKESK. The DNA of the CDR3 is TGTGCCAACAGCCAGGGGCGCTGCACAGACAATGAGCAGTTCTTC. Amino acid sequence: CANSQGRCTDNEQFF. Based on the CDR3 plus reference TRBV14 and TRBJ2-1, the full variable domain is EAGVTQFPSHSVIEKGQTVTLRCDPISGHDNLYWYRRVMGKEIKFLLHFVKESKQDESGMPNNRFLAERTGGTYSTLKVQPAELEDSGVYFCANSQGRCTDNEQFFGPGTRLTVL.

The chain carries TRBV7-9 and TRBJ2-3, with 7 nucleotides matching TRBD2. V trimming: 4 bases; J trimming: 4 bases; junction bases outside the gene matches: 8. CDR1 is SEHNR and CDR2 is FQNEAQ in the germline V gene (reference sequence). This CDR3 contains 15 residues. CDR3 residues: CASSYGAGVADTQYF. The DNA of the CDR3 is TGTGCCAGCAGCTACGGCGCGGGAGTAGCAGATACGCAGTATTTT. The whole variable domain, filled in from reference TRBV7-9 and TRBJ2-3, reads DTGVSQNPRHKITKRGQNVTFRCDPISEHNRLYWYRQTLGQGPEFLTYFQNEAQLEKSRLLSDRFSAERPKGSFSTLEIQRTEQGDSAMYLCASSYGAGVADTQYFGPGTRLTVL.

V and J are TRBV27 and TRBJ2-2; D unresolved. The CDR3 has 13 amino acids. The germline V gene has CDR1 MNHEY and CDR2 SMNVEV (reference sequence). V was shortened by 5 bases and J by 3 bases, with 7 bases between the two germline ends. CDR3 in amino acids: CASSLPYTGELFF. CDR3 DNA: TGTGCCAGCAGTCTCCCCTACACCGGGGAGCTGTTTTTT.

The chain couples TRBV6-6 to TRBJ2-7; 9 positions agree with TRBD2. With 6 bases clipped from V and 2 bases from J, the junction kept 8 bases outside the gene matches. There are 15 residues in the CDR3. Per the germline V gene, CDR1 is MNHNY and CDR2 is SVGAGI (reference sequence). DNA of the CDR3: TGTGCCAGCAGAAAGGGCGCGGGAGGGACCTACGAGCAGTACTTC. Protein: CASRKGAGGTYEQYF.

This chain links TRBV19 with TRBJ2-7; 8 nucleotides match TRBD1. The CDR3 extends over 16 amino acids. Germline values: CDR1 LNHDA, CDR2 SQIVND (reference sequence). V dropped 6 bases and J dropped 0; count of bases not matched to a gene: 10. CDR3 nucleotides: TGTGCCAGTAGCGGATCGAGGGACAGGAGCTCCTACGAGCAGTACTTC. Translation: CASSGSRDRSSYEQYF.

This chain connects TRBV11-2 to TRBJ2-1; 8 bases are shared with TRBD1. V lost 1 base to trimming and J lost 12 bases; unmatched junction nucleotides: 5. Germline V gene sequence: CDR1 SGHAT, CDR2 FQNNGV. This CDR3 is built from 13 residues. CDR3 nucleotide sequence: TGTGCCAGCAGCTTAGGGGAGGACAGGGCGCAGTTCTTC. It yields the protein CASSLGEDRAQFF.

The chain is built from TRBV7-2 and TRBJ2-3; D possibly corresponds to TRBD2 (6 bases). V was cut by 2 bases and J by 2 bases, with 11 bases left in between. Germline V gives CDR1 SGHTA, CDR2 FQGNSA. CDR3 length: 15 residues. CDR3 residues: CASSLTGGTTDTQYF. CDR3 coding DNA: TGTGCCAGCAGCTTAACGGGCGGGACCACAGATACGCAGTATTTT. The whole variable domain, filled in from reference TRBV7-2 and TRBJ2-3, reads GAGVSQSPSNKVTEKGKDVELRCDPISGHTALYWYRQSLGQGLEFLIYFQGNSAPDKSGLPSDRFSAERTGGSVSTLTIQRTQQEDSAVYLCASSLTGGTTDTQYFGPGTRLTVL.

This sequence joins TRBV28 and TRBJ2-7, with TRBD1 identical over 7 bases. V lost 7 bases, J lost 3 bases, and 9 bases stayed unmatched. Germline V gene sequence: CDR1 MDHEN, CDR2 SYDVKM. The CDR3 extends over 14 amino acids. The CDR3, as DNA: TGTGCCAGCACCCCGAGGGGGCCGTTCTACGAGCAGTACTTC. It codes for CASTPRGPFYEQYF.

This sequence joins TRBV4-1 and TRBJ2-2; D is uncertain. Trimming pared 3 bases from V and 1 base from J, leaving 12 bases between. The germline V gene has CDR1 MGHRA and CDR2 YSYEKL. The CDR3 extends over 16 amino acids. This CDR3 is CASSHPERQNTGELFF. The CDR3 coding sequence is TGCGCCAGCAGCCACCCGGAGCGTCAGAACACCGGGGAGCTGTTTTTT.

The rearrangement links TRBV4-1 to TRBJ2-1; D may be TRBD2 (5 bases). Trimming removed 0 bases from V and 0 bases from J, with 12 bases in between. This CDR3 is 17 amino acids long. Germline assignment: CDR1 MGHRA and CDR2 YSYEKL. CDR3 coding DNA: TGCGCCAGCAGCCAAGATGGAAAGCGGAGCTCCTACAATGAGCAGTTCTTC. Translated, it gives CASSQDGKRSSYNEQFF.

For the CDR3, the DNA is TGTGCCAGTAGTATAGGTAGCGGGGCCTACAATGAGCAGTTCTTC. Translation: CASSIGSGAYNEQFF. The chain links TRBV19 to TRBJ2-1; 8 bases are shared with TRBD2. The length of the CDR3 is 15 residues. The V gene end was trimmed by 1 base and the J gene end by 2 bases; junction bases not matched to a gene: 1. Germline V gene lookup returns CDR1 LNHDA and CDR2 SQIVND (reference sequence).

For the CDR3, the DNA is TGTGCCAGCAGCACCGGGACAGGGATAGAGACCCAGTACTTC. Its protein product is CASSTGTGIETQYF. The gene calls are TRBV9 and TRBJ2-5, with 9 positions matching TRBD1. Germline V gene lookup returns CDR1 SGDLS and CDR2 YYNGEE. V gave up 4 bases and J gave up 4 bases; unmatched junction bases: 5. The CDR3 is made up of 14 amino acids.

The chain employs TRBV5-1 and TRBJ2-1; TRBD2 matches 10 bases. The CDR3 extends over 16 amino acids. V shed 4 bases, J shed 9 bases, and the junction held 13 bases outside the gene matches. CDR1 is SGHRS and CDR2 is YFSETQ in the germline V gene. CDR3 nucleotide sequence: TGCGCCAGCAGCGTCGAGCTAGCGGGAGTCAGCGTTGAGCAGTTCTTC. Its translation is CASSVELAGVSVEQFF.

The chain carries TRBV6-1 and TRBJ2-3; 7 positions agree with TRBD2. From germline, CDR1 is MNHNS and CDR2 SASEGT. The CDR3 has 17 amino acids. Germline trimming cut 4 bases from V and 4 bases from J; bases unmatched to any gene: 14. DNA for the CDR3: TGTGCCAGCAGTGGCAGGGAGGAGCGGGATGGTCCAGATACGCAGTATTTT. Translation gives CASSGREERDGPDTQYF.

The CDR3 loop reads CASSPGTSGSIYNEQFF. In DNA form, the CDR3 reads TGCGCCAGCAGCCCGGGGACTAGCGGGAGTATATACAATGAGCAGTTCTTC. The chain combines TRBV4-3 with TRBJ2-1; 14 bases are a match to TRBD2. Per germline, CDR1 LGHNA and CDR2 YSLEER. After removal of 4 bases from V and 4 bases from J, the junction contained 6 bases not matched to a gene. The CDR3 totals 17 residues.

V gene TRBV27 combines with J gene TRBJ1-5; 7 bases are shared with TRBD1. Unmatched junction bases numbered 8, after V lost 4 bases and J lost 5 bases. CDR1 MNHEY and CDR2 SMNVEV come from the germline V gene (reference sequence). This CDR3 region has 15 residues. The CDR3 DNA reads as TGTGCCAGCAGTTCCCCGGACAGGCCGGATCAGCCCCAGCATTTT. It specifies CASSSPDRPDQPQHF.

This chain joins TRBV11-2 and TRBJ2-5; 9 nucleotides match TRBD2. Germline V gene data show CDR1 as SGHAT and CDR2 as FQNNGV. This CDR3 region has 16 residues. Germline trimming cut 3 bases from V and 4 bases from J; bases unmatched to any gene: 9. In DNA, the CDR3 is TGTGCCAGCAGCTTGAGAATGACTAGCGGCCCAGAGACCCAGTACTTC. This encodes CASSLRMTSGPETQYF.

The chain recombines TRBV30 with TRBJ1-3; D gene uncertain. Germline CDR1 is GTSNPN and CDR2 is SVGIG (reference sequence). The germline V and J ends were trimmed by 4 bases and 3 bases, with 16 bases remaining between them. The CDR3 runs to 15 residues. CDR3 sequence (DNA): TGTGCCTGGATCGTGGACGAGGCGGGTGGAAACACCATATATTTT. This sequence encodes CAWIVDEAGGNTIYF. The whole variable domain, filled in from reference TRBV30 and TRBJ1-3, reads SQTIHQWPATLVQPVGSPLSLECTVEGTSNPNLYWYRQAAGRGLQLLFYSVGIGQISSEVPQNLSASRPQDRQFILSSKKLLLSDSGFYLCAWIVDEAGGNTIYFGEGSWLTVV.

In its sample, this clone was seen a few times. The gene calls are TRBV14 and TRBJ2-3; the D gene is possibly TRBD2 (6 bases). Trimming stripped 6 bases from V and 0 bases from J, with 16 bases between. CDR1 and CDR2 from the germline V gene are SGHDN and FVKESK. The CDR3 consists of 16 residues. The CDR3 here is CASSPGNRESTDTQYF. In DNA, the CDR3 is TGTGCCAGCAGTCCCGGTAACCGGGAGAGCACAGATACGCAGTATTTT.

A word on this clone: Other nucleotide sequences from this sample produce the same CDR3. This chain connects TRBV6-1 to TRBJ1-5, with 7 bases that match TRBD1. Germline V gene sequence: CDR1 MNHNS, CDR2 SASEGT. Germline trimming cut 6 bases from V and 2 bases from J; bases unmatched to any gene: 7. This CDR3 has 15 residues. CDR3 sequence reads: CASSADRVGNQPQHF. CDR3 bases: TGTGCCAGCAGCGCAGACAGGGTGGGCAATCAGCCCCAGCATTTT.

The chain couples TRBV7-6 to TRBJ2-5, with 8 bases identical to TRBD2. CDR1 is SGHVS, CDR2 FNYEAQ, per germline. This CDR3 region has 17 residues. The V and J ends lost 2 bases and 1 base, in that order; junction bases with no gene match: 9. The CDR3 sequence: CASSLKWSSGRQETQYF. The CDR3 DNA sequence: TGTGCCAGCAGCTTAAAGTGGTCTAGCGGGCGCCAAGAGACCCAGTACTTC.

J is TRBJ2-4 and V is TRBV18, with 8 positions matching TRBD1. The CDR3 extends over 17 amino acids. Per the germline V gene, CDR1 is KGHSH and CDR2 is LQKENI. The ends lost 0 bases at V and 2 bases at J; junction bases unmatched: 6. CDR3 protein: CASSPPGTGGTKNIQYF. The CDR3 bases are TGTGCCAGCTCACCACCCGGAACAGGGGGAACCAAAAACATTCAGTACTTC.

This clone was observed a few times. The chain uses TRBV7-9 and TRBJ2-2, with 7 bases aligning to TRBD1. The CDR3 loop spans 16 amino acids. Trimming removed 4 bases from V and 3 bases from J; junction bases left unmatched: 8. The germline gives CDR1 SEHNR, CDR2 FQNEAQ (reference sequence). The CDR3, as DNA: TGTGCCAGCAGCTCCGGAACAGGGGTTTACACCGGGGAGCTGTTTTTT. Amino acid sequence: CASSSGTGVYTGELFF.